The following is a TCR beta chain sequence with its context. The data were obtained in a study of shared T cell receptors in the human thymus. The V gene lost 6 bases and the J gene lost 3 bases, with 17 bases spanning the gap. The length of the CDR3 is 15 residues. The V gene's germline CDR1 is MNHEY and CDR2 SVGAGI. Measured with immunoSEQ multiplex PCR; TCRdb has only the in-frame clones, and not every one. The sample shows some 760,000 clones, 80% to 90% of them seen only once. The same sample was also studied in work on human thymus T cells. That source reports: Related research has reported that thymic repertoires overlap highly among unrelated individuals.

Material for sequencing was thymocytes. The V and J genes are TRBV6-5 and TRBJ1-2; no definite D call. This receptor was identified in a girl in the first two years of life with a congenital heart defect. For the CDR3, the DNA is TGTGCCAGCAGAAGACACGACCCCAGTGACTATGGCTACACCTTC. Translating it yields CASRRHDPSDYGYTF.